These T cell receptor beta chains were read from a single sample in a study of CD8+ T cells in alopecia areata. The repertoire was sequenced with immunoSEQ multiplex PCR; TCRdb's copy has only in-frame clones and lacks some. The table lists around 98,000 clones, 40% to 45% of them singletons. Sequencing used CD4+ T cells sorted from blood. Every receptor here comes from a human donor with alopecia areata. The CDR3 runs from the conserved cysteine through the conserved F or W. The D gene is left open where the match is weak. The size field is filled for only some rows; it gives once, few, many or a size class.

>NA|NA|TRBV6-1|TRBJ2-4
TGTGCCAGCAGGCCTAGTGGGACATATGGTTCGTACTTC
CASRPSGTYGSYF
>NA|NA|TRBV29-1|TRBJ1-1
TGCAGCGTTGTGGCAGGGGCGAACACTGAAGCTTTCTTT
CSVVAGANTEAFF
>TRBD2|NA|TRBV30|TRBJ2-5
TGTGCCTGGAGTAGACTAGCGAATACGCAAGAGACCCAGTACTTC
CAWSRLANTQETQYF
>NA|NA|TRBV28|TRBJ2-7
TGTGCCAGCCGAGGGGGGAGTGGCTACGAGCAGTACTTC
CASRGGSGYEQYF
>TRBD2|NA|TRBV30|TRBJ2-7
TGTGCCTGGAAATTAGCGGGGGGGCCAGAGTACTTC
CAWKLAGGPEYF
>NA|NA|TRBV29-1|TRBJ2-3
TGCAGCCTCGGGTCCCTCGGGGCAGATACGCAGTATTTT
CSLGSLGADTQYF
>NA|NA|TRBV30|TRBJ2-1
TGTGCCTGGAGTGTTGAGTCCACGAGGCACAATGAGCAGTTCTTC
CAWSVESTRHNEQFF
>TRBD1|NA|TRBV19|TRBJ1-1
TGTGCCACCCGGGACAGAGACACTGAAGCTTTCTTT
CATRDRDTEAFF
>TRBD1|few|TRBV25-1|TRBJ1-2
TGTGCCAGCAGTGATGGCAACAGGGGGTCCTATGGCTACACCTTC
CASSDGNRGSYGYTF
>NA|NA|TRBV7-2|TRBJ2-5
TGTGCCAGCAGCTTAGTAGCGGTGGAGACCCAGTACTTC
CASSLVAVETQYF
>TRBD1|NA|TRBV29-1|TRBJ2-7
TGCAGCGTTGAGAGGGTCAGGGGCAGGGGGACCTACGAGCAGTACTTC
CSVERVRGRGTYEQYF
>TRBD2|NA|TRBV29-1|TRBJ2-3
TGCAGCGTCACTAGCGGGGGGGAGCATACGCAGTATTTT
CSVTSGGEHTQYF
>NA|NA|TRBV7-2|TRBJ1-2
TGTGCCAGCAGCTTACGCAGCTATGGCTACACCTTC
CASSLRSYGYTF
>NA|NA|TRBV13|TRBJ2-7
TGTGCCAGCAGCACCGGAGCCTCCTACGAGCAGTACTTC
CASSTGASYEQYF
>TRBD1|few|TRBV29-1|TRBJ2-2
TGCAGCGTTGGACAGGGGGCGCATGGCGGGGAGCTGTTTTTT
CSVGQGAHGGELFF
>TRBD2|NA|TRBV29-1|TRBJ2-1
TGCAGCGTTGAAGAAGGACACTTGACTAGCGCCCAGCAGTTCTTC
CSVEEGHLTSAQQFF
>NA|few|TRBV7-9|TRBJ2-3
TGTGCCAGCAGCTCCCGGGCCGAGGGGGGAGATACGCAGTATTTT
CASSSRAEGGDTQYF
>TRBD1|NA|TRBV29-1|TRBJ2-3
TGCAGCGGTGCAACCGGGACAGGGGTAGATACGCAGTATTTT
CSGATGTGVDTQYF
>TRBD2|NA|TRBV29-1|TRBJ2-7
TGCAGCGTCCGAGACTCGGCTAGCGGGGGACCCTACGAGCAGTACTTC
CSVRDSASGGPYEQYF
>NA|NA|TRBV29-1|TRBJ2-5
TGCAGCGGCATGACAGGCCAGCAAATCACCCAGTACTTC
CSGMTGQQITQYF
>NA|few|TRBV7-9|TRBJ1-1
TGTGCCAGCAGCTTAGCGAGGGGGAGTGGCACTGAAGCTTTCTTT
CASSLARGSGTEAFF
>TRBD2|NA|TRBV28|TRBJ2-3
TGTGCCAGCAGTCAAAACGGGAGGGTCACAGATACGCAGTATTTT
CASSQNGRVTDTQYF
>TRBD1|few|TRBV13|TRBJ2-1
TGTGCCAGCAGCTCGAACAGGGGGCGCAATGAGCAGTTCTTC
CASSSNRGRNEQFF
>TRBD1|few|TRBV28|TRBJ2-6
TGTGCCAGCAGTTTGGCAGGGGGAGCCAACGTCCTGACTTTC
CASSLAGGANVLTF
>TRBD1|NA|TRBV5-1|TRBJ2-7
TGCGCCAGCAGCTTCCCCGGGACAGCCTCGTCCGAGCAGTACTTC
CASSFPGTASSEQYF
>TRBD1|NA|TRBV4-3|TRBJ1-2
TGCGCCAACAGTGTACCGGGACAGAGGGATGGCTACACCTTC
CANSVPGQRDGYTF
>TRBD1|NA|TRBV30|TRBJ2-7
TGTGCCCATGGGGGGACAGGGCTGAACGAGCAGTACTTC
CAHGGTGLNEQYF
>NA|few|TRBV5-1|TRBJ2-5
TGCGCCAGCAGCCGCGGGGAAAGAGAGACCCAGTACTTC
CASSRGERETQYF
>NA|NA|TRBV9|TRBJ2-1
TGTGCCAGCAGCGTAGTTACGACCTCCTACAATGAGCAGTTCTTC
CASSVVTTSYNEQFF
>NA|NA|TRBV30|TRBJ2-5
TGTGCCTGGAGTAAAGGCCTAGGGAAGGCGGAGACCCAGTACTTC
CAWSKGLGKAETQYF
>TRBD1|NA|TRBV29-1|TRBJ1-2
TGCAGCGTTGAAGGGGCAAGGGGGCAGGACGGCTACACCTTC
CSVEGARGQDGYTF